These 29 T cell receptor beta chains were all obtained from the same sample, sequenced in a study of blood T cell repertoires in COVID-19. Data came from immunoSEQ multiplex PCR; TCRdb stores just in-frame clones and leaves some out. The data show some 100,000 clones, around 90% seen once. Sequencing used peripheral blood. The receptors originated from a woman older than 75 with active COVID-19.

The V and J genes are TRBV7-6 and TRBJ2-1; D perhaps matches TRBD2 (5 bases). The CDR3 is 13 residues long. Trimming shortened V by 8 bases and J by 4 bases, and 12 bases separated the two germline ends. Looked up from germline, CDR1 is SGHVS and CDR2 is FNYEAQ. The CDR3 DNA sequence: TGTGCCAGCTCAGGAGGTCGTTACAATGAGCAGTTCTTC. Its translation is CASSGGRYNEQFF.

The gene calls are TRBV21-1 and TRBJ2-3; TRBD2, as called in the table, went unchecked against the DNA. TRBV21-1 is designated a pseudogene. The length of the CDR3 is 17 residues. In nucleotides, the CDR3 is TGTGCCAGCAGCAAAGCAGGAGGGAGCCATAGCACAGATACGCAGTATTTT. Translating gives CASSKAGGSHSTDTQYF.

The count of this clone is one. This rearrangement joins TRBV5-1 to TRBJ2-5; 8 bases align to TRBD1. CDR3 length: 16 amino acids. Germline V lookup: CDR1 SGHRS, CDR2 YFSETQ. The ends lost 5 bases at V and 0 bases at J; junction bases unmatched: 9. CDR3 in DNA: TGCGCCAGCAGGGCTCAGGGGGCAGAATACCAAGAGACCCAGTACTTC. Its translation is CASRAQGAEYQETQYF.

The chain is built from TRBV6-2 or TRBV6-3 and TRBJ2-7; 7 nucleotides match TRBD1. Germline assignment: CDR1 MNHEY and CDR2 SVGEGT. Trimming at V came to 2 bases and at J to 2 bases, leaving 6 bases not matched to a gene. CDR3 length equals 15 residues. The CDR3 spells CASSYAWTGAYEQYF. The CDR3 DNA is TGTGCCAGCAGTTACGCGTGGACAGGCGCCTACGAGCAGTACTTC.

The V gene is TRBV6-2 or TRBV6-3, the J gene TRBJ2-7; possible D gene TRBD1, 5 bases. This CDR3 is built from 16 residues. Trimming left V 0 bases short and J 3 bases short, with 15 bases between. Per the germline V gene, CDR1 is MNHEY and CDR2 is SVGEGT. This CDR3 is CASSYSGQGRNYEQYF. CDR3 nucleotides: TGTGCCAGCAGTTACTCTGGGCAGGGAAGAAACTACGAGCAGTACTTC.

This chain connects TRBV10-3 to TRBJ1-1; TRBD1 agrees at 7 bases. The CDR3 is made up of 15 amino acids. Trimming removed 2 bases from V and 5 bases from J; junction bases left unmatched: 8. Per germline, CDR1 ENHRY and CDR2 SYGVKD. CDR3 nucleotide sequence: TGTGCCATCAGTGAGCTAGACAGGGTTGGAACTGAAGCTTTCTTT. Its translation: CAISELDRVGTEAFF.

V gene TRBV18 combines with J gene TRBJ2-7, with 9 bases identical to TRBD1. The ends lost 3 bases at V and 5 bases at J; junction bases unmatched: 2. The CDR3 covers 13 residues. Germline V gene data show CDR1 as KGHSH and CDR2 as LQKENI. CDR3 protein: CASSPTGGDEQYF. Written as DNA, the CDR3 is TGTGCCAGCTCACCTACAGGGGGCGACGAGCAGTACTTC.

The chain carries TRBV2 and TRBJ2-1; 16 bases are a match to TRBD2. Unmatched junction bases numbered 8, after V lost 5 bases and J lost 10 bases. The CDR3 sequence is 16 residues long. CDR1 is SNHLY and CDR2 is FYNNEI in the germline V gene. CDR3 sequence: CASSLTGLAGGTEQFF. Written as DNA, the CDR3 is TGTGCCAGCAGTTTAACGGGACTAGCGGGGGGGACGGAGCAGTTCTTC.

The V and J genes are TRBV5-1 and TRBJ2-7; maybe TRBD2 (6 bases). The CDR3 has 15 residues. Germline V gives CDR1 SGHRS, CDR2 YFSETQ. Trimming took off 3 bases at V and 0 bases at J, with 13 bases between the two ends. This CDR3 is CASSWDFQSSYEQYF. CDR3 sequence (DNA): TGCGCCAGCAGCTGGGACTTTCAAAGCTCCTACGAGCAGTACTTC. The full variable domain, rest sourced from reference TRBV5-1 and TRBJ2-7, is KAGVTQTPRYLIKTRGQQVTLSCSPISGHRSVSWYQQTPGQGLQFLFEYFSETQRNKGNFPGRFSGRQFSNSRSEMNVSTLELGDSALYLCASSWDFQSSYEQYFGPGTRLTVT.

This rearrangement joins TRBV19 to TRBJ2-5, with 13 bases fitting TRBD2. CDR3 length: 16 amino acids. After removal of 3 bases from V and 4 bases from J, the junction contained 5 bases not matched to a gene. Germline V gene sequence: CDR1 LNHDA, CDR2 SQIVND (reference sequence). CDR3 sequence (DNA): TGTGCCAGTAGTATTCAACGGACTAGCGGGAGAGAGACCCAGTACTTC. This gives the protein CASSIQRTSGRETQYF.

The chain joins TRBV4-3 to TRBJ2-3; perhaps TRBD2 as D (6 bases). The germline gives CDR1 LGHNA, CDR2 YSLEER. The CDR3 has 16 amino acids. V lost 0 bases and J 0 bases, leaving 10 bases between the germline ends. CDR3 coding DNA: TGCGCCAGCAGCCAAGAAGCGAGCGGGAGCACAGATACGCAGTATTTT. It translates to CASSQEASGSTDTQYF.

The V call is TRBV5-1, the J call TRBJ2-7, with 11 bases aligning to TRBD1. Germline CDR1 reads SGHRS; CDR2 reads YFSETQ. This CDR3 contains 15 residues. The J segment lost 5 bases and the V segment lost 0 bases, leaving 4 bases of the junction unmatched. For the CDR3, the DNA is TGCGCCAGCAGCTTGGTGGGACAGGGGGTAGACGAGCAGTACTTC. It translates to CASSLVGQGVDEQYF. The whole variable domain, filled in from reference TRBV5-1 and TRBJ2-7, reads KAGVTQTPRYLIKTRGQQVTLSCSPISGHRSVSWYQQTPGQGLQFLFEYFSETQRNKGNFPGRFSGRQFSNSRSEMNVSTLELGDSALYLCASSLVGQGVDEQYFGPGTRLTVT.

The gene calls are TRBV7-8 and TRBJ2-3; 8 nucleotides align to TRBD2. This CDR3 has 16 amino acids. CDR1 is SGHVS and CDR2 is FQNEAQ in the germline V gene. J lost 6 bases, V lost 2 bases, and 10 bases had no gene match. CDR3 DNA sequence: TGTGCCAGCAGCTTAAGCGGGAGTTTTAATCTGGATACGCAGTATTTT. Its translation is CASSLSGSFNLDTQYF.

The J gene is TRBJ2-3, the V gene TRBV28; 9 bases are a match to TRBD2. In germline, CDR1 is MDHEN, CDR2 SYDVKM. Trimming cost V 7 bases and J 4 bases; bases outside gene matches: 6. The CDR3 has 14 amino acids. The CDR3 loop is CASIPGLASDTQYF. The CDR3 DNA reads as TGTGCCAGCATCCCGGGACTAGCTTCAGATACGCAGTATTTT.

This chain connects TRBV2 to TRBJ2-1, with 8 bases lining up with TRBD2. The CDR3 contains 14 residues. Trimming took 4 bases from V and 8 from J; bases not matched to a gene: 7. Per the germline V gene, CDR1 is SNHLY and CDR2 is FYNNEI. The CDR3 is CASSVLAAGDEQFF. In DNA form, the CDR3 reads TGTGCCAGCAGTGTACTAGCGGCTGGGGATGAGCAGTTCTTC. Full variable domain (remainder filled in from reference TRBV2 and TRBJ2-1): EPEVTQTPSHQVTQMGQEVILRCVPISNHLYFYWYRQILGQKVEFLVSFYNNEISEKSEIFDDQFSVERPDGSNFTLKIRSTKLEDSAMYFCASSVLAAGDEQFFGPGTRLTVL.

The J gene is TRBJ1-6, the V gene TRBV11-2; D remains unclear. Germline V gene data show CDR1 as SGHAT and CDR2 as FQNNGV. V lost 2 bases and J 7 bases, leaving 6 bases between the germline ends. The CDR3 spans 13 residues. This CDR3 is CASSLLVNSPLHF. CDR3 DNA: TGTGCCAGCAGCTTATTAGTGAATTCACCCCTCCACTTT.

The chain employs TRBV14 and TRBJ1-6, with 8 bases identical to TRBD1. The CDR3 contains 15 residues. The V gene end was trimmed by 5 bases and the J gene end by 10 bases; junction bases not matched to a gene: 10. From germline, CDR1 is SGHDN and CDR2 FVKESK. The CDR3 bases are TGTGCCAGCAGCTATGGACAGGGTGGACGGTCACCCCTCCACTTT. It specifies CASSYGQGGRSPLHF.

In DNA, the CDR3 is TGCGCCAGCAGCTTGGAAGGGACAGAAGAGACCCAGTACTTC. Amino acid sequence: CASSLEGTEETQYF. The chain employs TRBV5-1 and TRBJ2-5; 7 nucleotides match TRBD1. The V and J ends lost 0 bases and 3 bases, in that order; junction bases with no gene match: 2. Germline V lookup: CDR1 SGHRS, CDR2 YFSETQ. The CDR3 is 14 amino acids.

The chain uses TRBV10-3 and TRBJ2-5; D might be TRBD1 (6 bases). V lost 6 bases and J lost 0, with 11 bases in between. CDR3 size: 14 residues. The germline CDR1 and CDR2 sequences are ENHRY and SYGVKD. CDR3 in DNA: TGTGCCATCAGCTTTACAGGGAACCAAGAGACCCAGTACTTC. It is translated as CAISFTGNQETQYF.

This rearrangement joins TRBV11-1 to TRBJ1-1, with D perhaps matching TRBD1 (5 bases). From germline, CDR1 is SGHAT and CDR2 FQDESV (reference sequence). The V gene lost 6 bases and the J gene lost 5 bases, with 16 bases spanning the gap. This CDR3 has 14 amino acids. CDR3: CASSDSMTRTEAFF. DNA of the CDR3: TGTGCCAGCAGTGACAGCATGACTAGGACTGAAGCTTTCTTT.

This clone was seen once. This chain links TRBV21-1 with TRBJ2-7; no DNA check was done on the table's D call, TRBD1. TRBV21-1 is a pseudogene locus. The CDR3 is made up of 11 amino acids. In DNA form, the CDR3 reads TGTGCCACAGGGGGCGTCGACGAGCAGTACTTC. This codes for CATGGVDEQYF.

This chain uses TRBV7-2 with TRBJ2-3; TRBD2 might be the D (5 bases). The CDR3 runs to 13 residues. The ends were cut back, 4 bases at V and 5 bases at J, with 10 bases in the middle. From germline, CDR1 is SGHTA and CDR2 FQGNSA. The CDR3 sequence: CASSWRVEDTQYF. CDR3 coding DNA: TGTGCCAGCAGCTGGCGGGTGGAAGATACGCAGTATTTT. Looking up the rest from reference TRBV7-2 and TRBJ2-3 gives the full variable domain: GAGVSQSPSNKVTEKGKDVELRCDPISGHTALYWYRQSLGQGLEFLIYFQGNSAPDKSGLPSDRFSAERTGGSVSTLTIQRTQQEDSAVYLCASSWRVEDTQYFGPGTRLTVL.

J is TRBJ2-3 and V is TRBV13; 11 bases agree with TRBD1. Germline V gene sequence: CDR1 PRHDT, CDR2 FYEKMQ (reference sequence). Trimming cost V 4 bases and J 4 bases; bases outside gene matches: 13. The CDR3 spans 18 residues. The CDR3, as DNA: TGTGCCAGCAGCTCGCCAGCCGGACAGGGGGCTTACGCAGATACGCAGTATTTT. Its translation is CASSSPAGQGAYADTQYF.

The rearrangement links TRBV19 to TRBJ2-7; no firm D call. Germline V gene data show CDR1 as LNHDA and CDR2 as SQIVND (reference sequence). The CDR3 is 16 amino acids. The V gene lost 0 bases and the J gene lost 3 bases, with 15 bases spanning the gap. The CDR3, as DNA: TGTGCCAGTAGTATAGATCCCGCCTATAGTAGCTACGAGCAGTACTTC. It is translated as CASSIDPAYSSYEQYF.

This CDR3 reads CASSQVRRGETQYF. CDR3 sequence (DNA): TGTGCCAGCAGCCAAGTCCGAAGGGGGGAGACCCAGTACTTC. This chain connects TRBV14 to TRBJ2-5; TRBD1 might be the D (6 bases). The germline V gene encodes CDR1 SGHDN and CDR2 FVKESK. Deletions cut 1 base from V and 5 bases from J, with 11 bases between. The CDR3 runs 14 residues. Together with reference TRBV14 and TRBJ2-5, the CDR3 gives the full variable domain: EAGVTQFPSHSVIEKGQTVTLRCDPISGHDNLYWYRRVMGKEIKFLLHFVKESKQDESGMPNNRFLAERTGGTYSTLKVQPAELEDSGVYFCASSQVRRGETQYFGPGTRLLVL.

CDR3 bases: TGCAGTGCTAGTCCCGGCGGACTAGCGGGACCCTTCTACGAGCAGTACTTC. It yields the protein CSASPGGLAGPFYEQYF. V and J are TRBV20-1 and TRBJ2-7, with 12 nucleotides matching TRBD2. The CDR3 extends over 17 amino acids. CDR1 DFQATT and CDR2 SNEGSKA come from the germline V gene (reference sequence). The V and J ends lost 3 bases and 3 bases, in that order; junction bases with no gene match: 12.

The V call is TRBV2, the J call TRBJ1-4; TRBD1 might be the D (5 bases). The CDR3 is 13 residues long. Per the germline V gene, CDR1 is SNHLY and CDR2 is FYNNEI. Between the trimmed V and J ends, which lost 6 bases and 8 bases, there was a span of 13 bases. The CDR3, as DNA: TGTGCCAGCAGCGCCGACAGAGGCGAAAAACTGTTTTTT. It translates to CASSADRGEKLFF.

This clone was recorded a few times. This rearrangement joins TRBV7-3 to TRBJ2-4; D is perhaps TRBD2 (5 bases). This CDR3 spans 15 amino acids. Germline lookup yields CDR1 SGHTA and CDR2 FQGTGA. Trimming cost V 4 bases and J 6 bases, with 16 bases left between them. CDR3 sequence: CASSSDGETGNIQYF. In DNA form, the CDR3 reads TGTGCCAGCAGCTCCGATGGGGAGACGGGAAACATTCAGTACTTC.

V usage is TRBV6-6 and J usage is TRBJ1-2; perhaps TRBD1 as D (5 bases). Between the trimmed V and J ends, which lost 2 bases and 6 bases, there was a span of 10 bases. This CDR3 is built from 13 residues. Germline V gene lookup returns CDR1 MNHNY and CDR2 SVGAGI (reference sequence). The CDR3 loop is CASSYARVDGYTF. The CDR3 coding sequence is TGTGCCAGCAGTTACGCCAGGGTGGATGGCTACACCTTC.